This T cell receptor (beta chain) was sequenced in a study of cytomegalovirus exposure and HLA in healthy donors. Study context: From about 179 million T cells, an earlier analysis saw approximately 110 million unique TCR beta sequences. Study-wide findings and caveats: Later genetic work tied a missense DCLRE1C variant to beta-chain V and J trimming. The Asian-associated ancestry cluster reportedly had fewer N-insertions than the approximately 630-donor mean in a later analysis.

As regards this clone: Its antigen remains unidentified.

Amplification used 60 Vbeta primers and 13 Jbeta primers. Method: immunoSEQ multiplex PCR; TCRdb's copy keeps in-frame clones and lacks some. The data contain under 150,000 clones, 67% of them singletons. Germline CDR1 MNHNS, CDR2 SASEGT. Trimming removed 7 bases at V and 0 bases at J, with 15 bases between. The CDR3 contains 15 residues. The origin of this receptor is a man aged 18 to 29 in good health and CMV-seropositive. The V call is TRBV6-1, the J call TRBJ1-1; D possibly corresponds to TRBD1 (6 bases). Sequenced material: PBMCs. The DNA for the CDR3 is TGTGCCAGCATCTCCCGGGGGGCAGTGAACACTGAAGCTTTCTTT. The encoded protein is CASISRGAVNTEAFF.